Listed below are T cell receptor beta chains from one sample, sequenced in a study of lymphopenia after photon versus proton radiotherapy. Sequencing was performed with immunoSEQ multiplex PCR; in TCRdb, only in-frame clones are kept and a portion is missing. The sample lists roughly 12,000 clones, less than 90% occurring once. This material consisted of peripheral blood, taken from a patient treated with photon-based radiotherapy. The receptors derive from a man aged 60 to 75 with pancreatic cancer. Both conserved end residues are part of each CDR3. D genes are given only for firm matches. Part of the rows lack a size; the others show once, few, many or a class for expanded clones.

abundance,j_gene,v_gene,d_gene,CDR3nt,CDR3aa
once,TRBJ1-6,TRBV20-1,.,TGCAGTGCTGGGGGAGGTTCACCCCTCCACTTT,CSAGGGSPLHF
.,TRBJ1-2,TRBV30,.,TGTGCCTGGAGTGTAAAGTCCCGGGGGTTGTATGGCTACACCTTC,CAWSVKSRGLYGYTF
.,TRBJ2-4,TRBV27,TRBD2,TGTGCCAGCAGTTCTCCGGGACTAGCGGGCAAAGCCAAAAACATTCAGTACTTC,CASSSPGLAGKAKNIQYF
.,TRBJ1-2,TRBV11-1,.,TGTGCCAGCAGCTTGGAAACGGACTATGGCTACACCTTC,CASSLETDYGYTF
once,TRBJ2-3,TRBV9,.,TGTGCCAGCAGCGTAGCGCATGCACCGAGCACAGATACGCAGTATTTT,CASSVAHAPSTDTQYF
.,TRBJ2-3,TRBV5-1,.,TGCGCCAGCAGCTTCCACAGGCGTAGCACAGATACGCAGTATTTT,CASSFHRRSTDTQYF
.,TRBJ2-3,TRBV9,TRBD2,TGTGCCAGCAACCCCGGGCCGGGGGGGCAGGTTACGCAGTATTTT,CASNPGPGGQVTQYF
.,TRBJ2-3,TRBV2,.,TGTGCCAGCGGAGGATTTTACGCAGATACGCAGTATTTT,CASGGFYADTQYF
.,TRBJ1-1,TRBV7-9,.,TGTGCCAGCAGCTTAGAGGCAGCTACTGAAGCTTTCTTT,CASSLEAATEAFF
.,TRBJ2-7,TRBV7-3,TRBD1,TGTGCCAGCATCGGGACAGTGACAAGCTACGAGCAGTACTTC,CASIGTVTSYEQYF
.,TRBJ1-4,TRBV27,.,TGTGCCAGCAGTTTATCATGGGGGGCGAAGGAAAAACTGTTTTTT,CASSLSWGAKEKLFF
.,TRBJ1-2,TRBV5-1,.,TGCGCCAGCAGCTTGTCCTGGCCCACCACAGGCTATGGCTACACCTTC,CASSLSWPTTGYGYTF
.,TRBJ2-3,TRBV5-1,.,TGCGCCAGCAGGACAGAAATAGATACGCAGTATTTT,CASRTEIDTQYF
.,TRBJ2-2,TRBV2,.,TGTGCCAGCAAGTATACCGGGGAGCTGTTTTTT,CASKYTGELFF
.,TRBJ2-1,TRBV15,TRBD2,TGTGCCACCAGCAGAACTGGACTAGCGGGGCCGAGGGAGCAGTTCTTC,CATSRTGLAGPREQFF
once,TRBJ2-3,TRBV15,.,TGTGCCACCAGCCTGACCTGGGGGGCGCGAGATACGCAGTATTTT,CATSLTWGARDTQYF
.,TRBJ1-5,TRBV2,.,TGTGCCAGCAGTGGAAGGGTTCTAAATCAGCCCCAGCATTTT,CASSGRVLNQPQHF
.,TRBJ2-2,TRBV7-2,.,TGTGCCAGCAGCTTCGCGGGGGCCTCTCTTGGGGAGCTGTTTTTT,CASSFAGASLGELFF
.,TRBJ2-5,TRBV19,TRBD2,TGTGCCAGTAGCTTTGTTCTAGCGGGGGGACAAGAGACCCAGTACTTC,CASSFVLAGGQETQYF
.,TRBJ2-3,TRBV5-8,TRBD2,TGTGCCAGCAGCTTGGGGCATCGGACTAGCGGCACAGATACGCAGTATTTT,CASSLGHRTSGTDTQYF
.,TRBJ2-7,TRBV30,TRBD1,TGTGCCTGGAGTAAGGGGGCGCCTTACGAGCAGTACTTC,CAWSKGAPYEQYF
.,TRBJ2-3,TRBV5-4,.,TGTGCCAGCAGCTTGGGAGATACGCAGTATTTT,CASSLGDTQYF
.,TRBJ1-2,TRBV21-1,.,TGTGCCAGCAGCAAAGCCGGGACAGTCCAGGGCTACACCTTC,CASSKAGTVQGYTF
.,TRBJ1-2,TRBV30,TRBD1,TGTGCCTGTCCCGGGACAGGGGCTAACTATGGCTACACCTTC,CACPGTGANYGYTF
.,TRBJ2-1,TRBV6-5,.,TGTGCCAGCAGGCAGCTATCTCACAATGAGCAGTTCTTC,CASRQLSHNEQFF
.,TRBJ2-3,TRBV5-5,TRBD2,TGTGCCAGCAGCTGGACTAGCGGGGGGGCAGATACGCAGTATTTT,CASSWTSGGADTQYF
.,TRBJ2-5,TRBV4-3,.,TGCGCCAGCAGCCAAGGAACGGGGAGGGGGGTCCGCCAAGAGACCCAGTACTTC,CASSQGTGRGVRQETQYF
.,TRBJ1-6,TRBV9,.,TGTGCCAGCAGCGTAGGAGGGGCTTCGAATTCACCCCTCCACTTT,CASSVGGASNSPLHF
.,TRBJ1-1,TRBV11-2,.,TGTGCCAGCAGCTTTGATAACAGCAGGGGCACTGAAGCTTTCTTT,CASSFDNSRGTEAFF
.,TRBJ1-1,TRBV11-2,TRBD1,TGTGCCAGCAGCTCCACACAGGGGGTAGGCACTGAAGCTTTCTTT,CASSSTQGVGTEAFF
once,TRBJ2-7,TRBV29-1,TRBD1,TGCAGCGTTGACTCGGGACAGGGTATCAACGAGCAGTACTTC,CSVDSGQGINEQYF
.,TRBJ2-7,TRBV2,TRBD2,TGTGCCAGCAGTGAATCGCGGACTAGCGGGGAGCAGTACTTC,CASSESRTSGEQYF
.,TRBJ2-3,TRBV30,TRBD2,TGTGCCTGGAGTGGACTAGCGGGGGCCCGCACAGATACGCAGTATTTT,CAWSGLAGARTDTQYF
once,TRBJ2-1,TRBV6-5,.,TGTGCCAGCAGTTCTTCAGCGCGGGTCTCCTACAATGAGCAGTTCTTC,CASSSSARVSYNEQFF
.,TRBJ2-1,TRBV4-2,.,TGTGCCAGCAGCCATACCGAGGAACGGGCCTACAATGAGCAGTTCTTC,CASSHTEERAYNEQFF
.,TRBJ2-1,TRBV6-5,TRBD2,TGTGCCAGCAAGCCGGGGGGGGCCCATGAGCAGTTCTTC,CASKPGGAHEQFF
.,TRBJ2-3,TRBV5-5,.,TGTGCCAGCAGCTCAACCGGGCAGGGGAGCACAGATACGCAGTATTTT,CASSSTGQGSTDTQYF
.,TRBJ1-1,TRBV6-1,.,TGTGCCAGCAGCAAACTACAGGGTGGCCACACTGAAGCTTTCTTT,CASSKLQGGHTEAFF
.,TRBJ1-2,TRBV4-2,TRBD1,TGTGCCAGCAGCCAAGATCAGGCCGGGACAGGATCTTCTGGCTACACCTTC,CASSQDQAGTGSSGYTF
.,TRBJ2-7,TRBV7-2,TRBD1,TGTGCCAGCAGCTGGGACAGCTACGAGCAGTACTTC,CASSWDSYEQYF
.,TRBJ2-1,TRBV30,.,TGTGCCTGGAGCATGGGCTACAATGAGCAGTTCTTC,CAWSMGYNEQFF
.,TRBJ1-4,TRBV28,.,TGTGCCAGCAGTGAAAGGATGGGGGTTGGGGACCCTAATGAAAAACTGTTTTTT,CASSERMGVGDPNEKLFF
.,TRBJ1-3,TRBV4-1,TRBD1,TGCGCCAGCAGCCAAGTTTTGGCGGGACAGGGTATTTTCGGCTCTGGAAACACCATATATTTT,CASSQVLAGQGIFGSGNTIYF
few,TRBJ1-3,TRBV5-4,.,TGTGCCAGCAGTACAGGGAACACCATATATTTT,CASSTGNTIYF
once,TRBJ1-3,TRBV10-2,.,TGCGCCAGCAGTGACAGGGGTGGAAACACCATATATTTT,CASSDRGGNTIYF
.,TRBJ2-3,TRBV7-9,TRBD2,TGTGCCAGCAGCTTTAGGCGGGGGGGTAGCACAGATACGCAGTATTTT,CASSFRRGGSTDTQYF
few,TRBJ2-3,TRBV11-3,.,TGTGCCAGCAGCTTCGGACGGGCGAGCACAGATACGCAGTATTTT,CASSFGRASTDTQYF
.,TRBJ2-4,TRBV29-1,.,TGCAGCGTTGTTGGGGTTGGAAACATTCAGTACTTC,CSVVGVGNIQYF
.,TRBJ2-3,TRBV5-6,TRBD1,TGTGCCAGCAGTGCCGGGACAGGGAGCACAGATACGCAGTATTTT,CASSAGTGSTDTQYF
.,TRBJ2-7,TRBV30,.,TGTGCCTGGAGTCTTTTCCCGACAGGCTACGAGCAGTACTTC,CAWSLFPTGYEQYF